The entry below describes one T cell receptor beta chain. What it recognizes is unknown. V was clipped by 4 bases and J by 5 bases; unmatched bases: 5. This CDR3 spans 14 amino acids. Germline loops: CDR1 SQVTM, CDR2 ANQGSEA. Primers for the PCR totalled 60 Vbeta and 13 Jbeta. The repertoire was sequenced with immunoSEQ multiplex PCR; TCRdb's copy has only in-frame clones and lacks some. In total, the table holds over 100,000 clones. These data are taken from a study of cytomegalovirus exposure and HLA in healthy donors. The study, taken as a whole, reports: The listing of some 170 TCR beta chains classed them as cytomegalovirus-associated.

The source is a man younger than 30 in good health and CMV-seronegative. What was sequenced was PBMCs. V and J are TRBV29-1 and TRBJ1-4, with 9 bases aligning to TRBD1. DNA of the CDR3: TGCAGCGTTGGGGGACAGGGCCGAAATGAAAAACTGTTTTTT. Translation gives CSVGGQGRNEKLFF. The full variable domain, rest sourced from reference TRBV29-1 and TRBJ1-4, is SAVISQKPSRDICQRGTSLTIQCQVDSQVTMMFWYRQQPGQSLTLIATANQGSEATYESGFVIDKFPISRPNLTFSTLTVSNMSPEDSSIYLCSVGGQGRNEKLFFGSGTQLSVL.